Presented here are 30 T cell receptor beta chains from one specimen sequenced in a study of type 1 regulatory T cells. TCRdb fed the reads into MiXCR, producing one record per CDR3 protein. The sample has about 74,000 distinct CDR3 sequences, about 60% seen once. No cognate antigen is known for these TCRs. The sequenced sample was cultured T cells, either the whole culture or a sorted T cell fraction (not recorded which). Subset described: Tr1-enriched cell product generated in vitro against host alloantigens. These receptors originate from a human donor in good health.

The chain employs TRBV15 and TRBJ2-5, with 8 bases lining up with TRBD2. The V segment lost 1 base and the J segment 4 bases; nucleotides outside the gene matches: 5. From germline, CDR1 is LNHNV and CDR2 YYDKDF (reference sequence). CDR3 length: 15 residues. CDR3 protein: CATSRGKAGAETQYF. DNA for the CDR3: TGTGCCACCAGCAGAGGGAAAGCGGGAGCAGAGACCCAGTACTTC.

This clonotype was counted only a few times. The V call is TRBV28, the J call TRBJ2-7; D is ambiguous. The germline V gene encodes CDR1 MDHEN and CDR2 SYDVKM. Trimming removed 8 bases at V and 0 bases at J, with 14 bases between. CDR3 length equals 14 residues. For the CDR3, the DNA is TGTGCCAGCGGGCCAACGGGCAGCTCCTACGAGCAGTACTTC. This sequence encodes CASGPTGSSYEQYF. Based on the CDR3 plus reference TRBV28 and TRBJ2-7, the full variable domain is DVKVTQSSRYLVKRTGEKVFLECVQDMDHENMFWYRQDPGLGLRLIYFSYDVKMKEKGDIPEGYSVSREKKERFSLILESASTNQTSMYLCASGPTGSSYEQYFGPGTRLTVT.

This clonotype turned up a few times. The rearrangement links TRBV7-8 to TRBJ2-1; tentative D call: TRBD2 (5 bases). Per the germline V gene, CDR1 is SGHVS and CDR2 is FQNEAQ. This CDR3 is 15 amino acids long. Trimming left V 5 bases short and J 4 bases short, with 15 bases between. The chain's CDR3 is CASSPQQRSYNEQFF. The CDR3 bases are TGTGCCAGCAGCCCCCAGCAGCGGAGTTACAATGAGCAGTTCTTC. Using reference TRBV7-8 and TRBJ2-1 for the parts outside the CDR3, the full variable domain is GAGVSQSPRYKVAKRGQDVALRCDPISGHVSLFWYQQALGQGPEFLTYFQNEAQLDKSGLPSDRFFAERPEGSVSTLKIQRTQQEDSAVYLCASSPQQRSYNEQFFGPGTRLTVL.

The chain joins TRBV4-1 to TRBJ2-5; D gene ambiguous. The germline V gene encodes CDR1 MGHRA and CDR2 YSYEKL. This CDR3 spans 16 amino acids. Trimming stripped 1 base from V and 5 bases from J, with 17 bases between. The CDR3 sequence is CASSQVNLVGFETQYF. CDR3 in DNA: TGCGCCAGCAGCCAAGTAAATTTAGTGGGGTTCGAGACCCAGTACTTC.

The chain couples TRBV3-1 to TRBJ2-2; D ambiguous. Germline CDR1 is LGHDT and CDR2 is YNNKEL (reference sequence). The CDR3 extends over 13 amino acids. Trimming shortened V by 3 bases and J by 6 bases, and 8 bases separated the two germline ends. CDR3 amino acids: CASSHTPPGELFF. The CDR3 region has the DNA TGTGCCAGCAGCCATACCCCCCCCGGGGAGCTGTTTTTT. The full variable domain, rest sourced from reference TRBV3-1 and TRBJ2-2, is DTAVSQTPKYLVTQMGNDKSIKCEQNLGHDTMYWYKQDSKKFLKIMFSYNNKELIINETVPNRFSPKSPDKAHLNLHINSLELGDSAVYFCASSHTPPGELFFGEGSRLTVL.

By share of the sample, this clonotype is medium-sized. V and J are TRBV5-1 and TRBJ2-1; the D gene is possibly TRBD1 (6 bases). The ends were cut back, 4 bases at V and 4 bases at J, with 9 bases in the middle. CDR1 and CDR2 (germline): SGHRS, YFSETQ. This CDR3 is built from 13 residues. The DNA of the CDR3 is TGCGCCAGCAGCCTGCAGGGGTACAATGAGCAGTTCTTC. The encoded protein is CASSLQGYNEQFF.

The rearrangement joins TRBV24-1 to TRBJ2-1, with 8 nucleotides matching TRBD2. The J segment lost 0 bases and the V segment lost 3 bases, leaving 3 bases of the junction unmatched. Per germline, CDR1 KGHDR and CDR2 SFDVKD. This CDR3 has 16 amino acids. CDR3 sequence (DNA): TGTGCCACCAGTGATCCTGCGGGGGGCTCCTACAATGAGCAGTTCTTC. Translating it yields CATSDPAGGSYNEQFF.

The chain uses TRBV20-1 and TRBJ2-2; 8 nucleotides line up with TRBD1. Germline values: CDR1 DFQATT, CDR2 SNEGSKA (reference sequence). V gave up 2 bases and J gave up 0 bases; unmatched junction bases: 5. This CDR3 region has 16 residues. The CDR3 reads CSARRSDRANTGELFF. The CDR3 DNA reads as TGCAGTGCTAGACGTTCGGACAGGGCGAACACCGGGGAGCTGTTTTTT.

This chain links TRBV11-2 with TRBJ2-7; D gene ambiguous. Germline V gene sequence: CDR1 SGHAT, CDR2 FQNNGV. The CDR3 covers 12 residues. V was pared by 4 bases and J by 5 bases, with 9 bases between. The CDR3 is CASSSTVNEQYF. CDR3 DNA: TGTGCCAGCAGCTCCACCGTGAACGAGCAGTACTTC.

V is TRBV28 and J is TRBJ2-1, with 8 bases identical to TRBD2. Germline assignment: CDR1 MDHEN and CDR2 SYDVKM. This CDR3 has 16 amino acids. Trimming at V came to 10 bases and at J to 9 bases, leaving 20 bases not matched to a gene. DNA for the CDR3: TGTGCCACCCGGGGCCTACTAGCGGTCGGGGAGAGTGAGCAGTTCTTC. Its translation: CATRGLLAVGESEQFF.

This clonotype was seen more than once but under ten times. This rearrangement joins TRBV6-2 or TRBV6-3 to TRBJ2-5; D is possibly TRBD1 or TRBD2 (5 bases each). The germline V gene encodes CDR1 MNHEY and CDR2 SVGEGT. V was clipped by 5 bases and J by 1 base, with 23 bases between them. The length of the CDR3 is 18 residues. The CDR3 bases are TGTGCCAGCAGTAGTCTACGAGGGACCTCCCTAATCCAAGAGACCCAGTACTTC. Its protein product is CASSSLRGTSLIQETQYF.

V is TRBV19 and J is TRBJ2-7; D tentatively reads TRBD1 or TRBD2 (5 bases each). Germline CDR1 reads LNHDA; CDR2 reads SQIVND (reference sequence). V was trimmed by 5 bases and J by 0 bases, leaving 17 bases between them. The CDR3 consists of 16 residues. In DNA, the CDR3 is TGTGCCAGTAGTCAAGAGGGACCTTCTTACTCCTACGAGCAGTACTTC. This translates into CASSQEGPSYSYEQYF.

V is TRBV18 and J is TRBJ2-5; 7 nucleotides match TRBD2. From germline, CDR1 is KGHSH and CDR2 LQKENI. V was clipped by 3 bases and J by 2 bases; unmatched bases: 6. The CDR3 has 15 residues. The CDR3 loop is CASSPLRLAQETQYF. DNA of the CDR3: TGTGCCAGCTCACCCCTCCGACTAGCTCAAGAGACCCAGTACTTC.

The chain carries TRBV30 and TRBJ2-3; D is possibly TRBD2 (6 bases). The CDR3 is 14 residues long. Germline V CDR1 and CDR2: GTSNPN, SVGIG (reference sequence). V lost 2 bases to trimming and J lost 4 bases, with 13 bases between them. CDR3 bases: TGTGCCTGGAGTACGGGCGGGACTGCAGATACGCAGTATTTT. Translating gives CAWSTGGTADTQYF.

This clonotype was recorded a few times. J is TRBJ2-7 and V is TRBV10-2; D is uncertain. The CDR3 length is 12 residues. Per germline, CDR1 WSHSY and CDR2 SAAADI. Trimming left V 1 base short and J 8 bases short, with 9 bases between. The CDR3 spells CASSEFGFQQYF. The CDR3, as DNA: TGCGCCAGCAGTGAGTTTGGGTTTCAGCAGTACTTC.

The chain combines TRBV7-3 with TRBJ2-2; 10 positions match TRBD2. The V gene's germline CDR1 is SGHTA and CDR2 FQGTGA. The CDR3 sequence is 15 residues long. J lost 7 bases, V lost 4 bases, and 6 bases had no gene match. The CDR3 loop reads CASSSSSGRIGELFF. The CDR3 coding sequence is TGTGCCAGCAGCTCCAGTAGCGGGAGGATCGGGGAGCTGTTTTTT.

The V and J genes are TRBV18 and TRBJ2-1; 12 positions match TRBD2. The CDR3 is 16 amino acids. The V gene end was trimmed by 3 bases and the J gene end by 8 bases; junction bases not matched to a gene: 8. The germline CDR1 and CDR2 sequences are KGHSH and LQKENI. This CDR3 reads CASSPPTSGRHDEQFF. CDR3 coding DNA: TGTGCCAGCTCACCCCCGACTAGCGGGAGACACGATGAGCAGTTCTTC.

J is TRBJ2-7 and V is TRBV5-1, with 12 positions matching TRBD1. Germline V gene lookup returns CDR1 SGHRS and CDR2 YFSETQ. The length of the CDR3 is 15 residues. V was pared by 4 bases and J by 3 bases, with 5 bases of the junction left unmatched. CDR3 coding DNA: TGCGCCAGCAGCGGAGGGACAGGGGGCGTCTACGAGCAGTACTTC. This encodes CASSGGTGGVYEQYF.

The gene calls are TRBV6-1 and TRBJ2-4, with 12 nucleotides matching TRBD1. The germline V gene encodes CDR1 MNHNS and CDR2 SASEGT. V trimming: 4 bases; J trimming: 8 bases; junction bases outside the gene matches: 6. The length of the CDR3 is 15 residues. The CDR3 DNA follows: TGTGCCAGCAGTGCCGGGACAGGGGGCTTCTACATTCAGTACTTC. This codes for CASSAGTGGFYIQYF.

This CDR3 is CSARGTSSNQPQHF. The CDR3 nucleotides are TGCAGTGCTAGGGGCACCTCTAGCAATCAGCCCCAGCATTTT. The gene calls are TRBV20-1 and TRBJ1-5; D not certain. V lost 3 bases and J lost 0, with 9 bases in between. The V gene's germline CDR1 is DFQATT and CDR2 SNEGSKA (reference sequence). This CDR3 is 14 amino acids long.

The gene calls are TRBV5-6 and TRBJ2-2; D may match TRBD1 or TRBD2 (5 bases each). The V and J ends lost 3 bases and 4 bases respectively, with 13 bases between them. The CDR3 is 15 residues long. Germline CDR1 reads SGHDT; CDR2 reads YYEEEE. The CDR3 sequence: CASSSRDLITGELFF. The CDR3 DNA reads TGTGCCAGCAGCTCCCGGGACCTTATCACCGGGGAGCTGTTTTTT.

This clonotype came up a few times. The CDR3 protein is CASSLEGAGELFF. DNA for the CDR3: TGTGCCAGCAGCTTAGAAGGAGCCGGGGAGCTGTTTTTT. The V call is TRBV7-9, the J call TRBJ2-2; D remains ambiguous. The V gene lost 1 base and the J gene lost 6 bases, with 6 bases spanning the gap. Germline lookup yields CDR1 SEHNR and CDR2 FQNEAQ (reference sequence). This CDR3 contains 13 residues.

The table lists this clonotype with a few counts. DNA for the CDR3: TGTGCCAGCAGCTGGGGGACAGGGGATCGCACAGATACGCAGTATTTT. The encoded protein is CASSWGTGDRTDTQYF. The rearrangement joins TRBV7-2 to TRBJ2-3; TRBD1 agrees at 10 bases. Trimming removed 4 bases from V and 1 base from J; junction bases left unmatched: 5. CDR3 length: 16 residues. CDR1 is SGHTA, CDR2 FQGNSA, per germline.

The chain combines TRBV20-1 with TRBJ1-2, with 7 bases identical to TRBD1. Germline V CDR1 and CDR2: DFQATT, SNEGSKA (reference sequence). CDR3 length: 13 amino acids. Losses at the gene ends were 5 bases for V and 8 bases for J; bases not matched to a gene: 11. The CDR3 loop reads CSAPRPGQEGYTF. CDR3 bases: TGCAGTGCTCCTCGGCCCGGACAGGAGGGCTACACCTTC.

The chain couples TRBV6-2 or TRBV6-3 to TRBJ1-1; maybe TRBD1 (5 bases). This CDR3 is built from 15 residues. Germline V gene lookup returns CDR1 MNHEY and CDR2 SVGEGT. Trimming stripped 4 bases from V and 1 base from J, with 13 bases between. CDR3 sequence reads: CASSSPGGWNTEAFF. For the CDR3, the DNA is TGTGCCAGCAGTTCTCCTGGGGGGTGGAACACTGAAGCTTTCTTT.

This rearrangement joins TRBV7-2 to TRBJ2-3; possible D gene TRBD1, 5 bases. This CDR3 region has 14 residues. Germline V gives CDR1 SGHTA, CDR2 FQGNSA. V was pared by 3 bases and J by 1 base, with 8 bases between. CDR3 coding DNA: TGTGCCAGCAGCTTTTCACAGGGCACAGATACGCAGTATTTT. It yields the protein CASSFSQGTDTQYF.

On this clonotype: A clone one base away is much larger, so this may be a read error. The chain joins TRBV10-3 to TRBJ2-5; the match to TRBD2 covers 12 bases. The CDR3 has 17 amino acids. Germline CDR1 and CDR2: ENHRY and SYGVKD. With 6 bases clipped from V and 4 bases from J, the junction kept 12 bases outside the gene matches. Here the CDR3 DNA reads TGTGCCATCAGCTTGACTAGCGGGAGTGGCAAGGGAGAGACCCAGTACTTC. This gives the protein CAISLTSGSGKGETQYF.

The CDR3, as DNA: TGCAGTGCTAGAAATCCCCGGGAGAATTCACCCCTCCACTTT. This sequence encodes CSARNPRENSPLHF. The rearrangement links TRBV20-1 to TRBJ1-6, with no clear D. CDR1 is DFQATT, CDR2 SNEGSKA, per germline (reference sequence). The CDR3 is made up of 14 amino acids. The ends were cut back, 2 bases at V and 7 bases at J, with 12 bases in the middle.

CDR3 sequence reads: CASSLSSGTGIGGELFF. In DNA, the CDR3 is TGTGCCAGCAGCTTATCATCCGGGACAGGGATAGGCGGGGAGCTGTTTTTT. The chain recombines TRBV11-1 with TRBJ2-2; 9 positions match TRBD1. The CDR3 contains 17 residues. Germline lookup yields CDR1 SGHAT and CDR2 FQDESV (reference sequence). V lost 2 bases to trimming and J lost 7 bases; unmatched junction nucleotides: 11.

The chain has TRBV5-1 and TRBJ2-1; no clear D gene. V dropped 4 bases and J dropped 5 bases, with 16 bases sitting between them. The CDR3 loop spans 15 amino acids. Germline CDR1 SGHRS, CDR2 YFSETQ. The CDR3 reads CASSLVSNSNNEQFF. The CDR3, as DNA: TGCGCCAGCAGCCTCGTTTCGAATTCAAACAATGAGCAGTTCTTC. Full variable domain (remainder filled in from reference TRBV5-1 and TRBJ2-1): KAGVTQTPRYLIKTRGQQVTLSCSPISGHRSVSWYQQTPGQGLQFLFEYFSETQRNKGNFPGRFSGRQFSNSRSEMNVSTLELGDSALYLCASSLVSNSNNEQFFGPGTRLTVL.